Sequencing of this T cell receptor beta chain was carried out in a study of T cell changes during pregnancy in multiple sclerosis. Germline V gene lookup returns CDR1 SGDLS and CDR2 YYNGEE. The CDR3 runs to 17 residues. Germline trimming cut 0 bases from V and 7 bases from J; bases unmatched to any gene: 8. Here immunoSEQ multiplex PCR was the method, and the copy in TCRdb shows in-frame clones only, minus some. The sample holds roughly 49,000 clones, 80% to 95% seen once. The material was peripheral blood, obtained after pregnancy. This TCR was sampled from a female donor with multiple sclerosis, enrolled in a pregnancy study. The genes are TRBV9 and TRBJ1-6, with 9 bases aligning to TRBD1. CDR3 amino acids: CASSVGGQGRLNSPLHF. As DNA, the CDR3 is TGTGCCAGCAGCGTAGGTGGACAGGGGAGGCTGAATTCACCCCTCCACTTT.